A single sample gave rise to the 6 T cell receptor beta chains below, sequenced in a study of cytomegalovirus exposure and HLA in healthy donors. Primers for the PCR totalled 60 Vbeta and 13 Jbeta. Sequenced by immunoSEQ multiplex PCR; TCRdb stores in-frame clones only, minus some. The sample has about 190,000 clones; around 75% are singletons. The sample was PBMCs. The receptors come from a man aged 35-49 years in good health and CMV-seropositive.

To note about this clone: The identical CDR3 is also encoded by other nucleotide sequences in the sample. CDR3 region: CASSLRGPYEQYF. DNA of the CDR3: TGTGCCAGCAGCCTGCGGGGGCCTTACGAGCAGTACTTC. V gene TRBV7-2 combines with J gene TRBJ2-7, with D possibly being TRBD2 (7 bases). The CDR3 contains 13 residues. Germline lookup yields CDR1 SGHTA and CDR2 FQGNSA. Trimming took off 5 bases at V and 4 bases at J, with 12 bases between the two ends.

The chain joins TRBV11-2 to TRBJ1-3, with TRBD1 matching 8 bases. Germline loops: CDR1 SGHAT, CDR2 FQNNGV. The CDR3 contains 17 residues. With 1 base clipped from V and 4 bases from J, the junction kept 9 bases outside the gene matches. The CDR3 sequence is CASSLVFQGAAGNTIYF. CDR3 bases: TGTGCCAGCAGCTTAGTCTTCCAGGGGGCGGCCGGAAACACCATATATTTT.

V and J are TRBV13 and TRBJ2-5; 9 bases agree with TRBD1. The closer fit of TRBJ2-7 to the DNA end suggests the J call may be wrong. The CDR3 runs 16 residues. The V gene's germline CDR1 is PRHDT and CDR2 FYEKMQ (reference sequence). The CDR3 bases are TGTGCCAGCAGCGGAAGGGACAGGGCAAAACATTACGAGCAGTACTTC. Protein: CASSGRDRAKHYEQYF.

The chain recombines TRBV13 with TRBJ1-1, with TRBD1 identical over 7 bases. CDR1 is PRHDT and CDR2 is FYEKMQ in the germline V gene (reference sequence). Trimming removed 5 bases from V and 7 bases from J; junction bases left unmatched: 4. The CDR3 runs to 12 residues. The CDR3 nucleotides read TGTGCCAGCAGCCCACAGGGGAGTGAAGCTTTCTTT. Translation gives CASSPQGSEAFF. Based on the CDR3 plus reference TRBV13 and TRBJ1-1, the full variable domain is AAGVIQSPRHLIKEKRETATLKCYPIPRHDTVYWYQQGPGQDPQFLISFYEKMQSDKGSIPDRFSAQQFSDYHSELNMSSLELGDSALYFCASSPQGSEAFFGQGTRLTVV.

This clone was seen only once. The V call is TRBV7-2, the J call TRBJ2-7, with 7 bases matching TRBD2. Per germline, CDR1 SGHTA and CDR2 FQGNSA. This CDR3 has 13 residues. The ends lost 5 bases at V and 4 bases at J; junction bases unmatched: 5. CDR3 bases: TGTGCCAGCAGCCCCTCCGGGGGGTACGAGCAGTACTTC. Translation: CASSPSGGYEQYF. Filled out from reference TRBV7-2 and TRBJ2-7, the complete variable domain reads GAGVSQSPSNKVTEKGKDVELRCDPISGHTALYWYRQSLGQGLEFLIYFQGNSAPDKSGLPSDRFSAERTGGSVSTLTIQRTQQEDSAVYLCASSPSGGYEQYFGPGTRLTVT.

The V gene is TRBV10-3, the J gene TRBJ2-5; TRBD2 is a possible D gene (7 bases). This CDR3 comprises 15 residues. Germline CDR1 and CDR2: ENHRY and SYGVKD. The ends were cut back, 3 bases at V and 7 bases at J, with 18 bases in the middle. The CDR3 coding sequence is TGTGCCATCAGTGACAGCGGGACAACCTTTGGGACCCAGTACTTC. Translating gives CAISDSGTTFGTQYF.